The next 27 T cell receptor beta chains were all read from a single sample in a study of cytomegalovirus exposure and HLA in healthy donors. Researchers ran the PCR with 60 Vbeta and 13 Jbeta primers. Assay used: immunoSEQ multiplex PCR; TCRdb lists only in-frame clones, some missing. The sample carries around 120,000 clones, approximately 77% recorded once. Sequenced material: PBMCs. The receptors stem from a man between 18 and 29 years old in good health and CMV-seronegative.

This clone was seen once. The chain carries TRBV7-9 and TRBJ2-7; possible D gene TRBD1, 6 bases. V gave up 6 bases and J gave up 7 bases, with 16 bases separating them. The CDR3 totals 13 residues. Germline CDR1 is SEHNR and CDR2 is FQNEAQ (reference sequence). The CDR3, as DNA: TGTGCCAGCAGTTATACAGGGTCTGGGGAGCAGTACTTC. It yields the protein CASSYTGSGEQYF.

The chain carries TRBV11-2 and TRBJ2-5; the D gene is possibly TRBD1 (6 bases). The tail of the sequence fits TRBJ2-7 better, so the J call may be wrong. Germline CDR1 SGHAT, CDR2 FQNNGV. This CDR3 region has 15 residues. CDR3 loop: CASSWPRGSPYEQYF. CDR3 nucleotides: TGTGCCAGCAGCTGGCCCAGGGGATCACCCTACGAGCAGTACTTC.

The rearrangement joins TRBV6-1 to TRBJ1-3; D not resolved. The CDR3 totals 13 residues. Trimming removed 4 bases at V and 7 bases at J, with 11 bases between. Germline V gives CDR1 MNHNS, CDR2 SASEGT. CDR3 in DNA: TGTGCCAGCAGTGTCGGGGAAAGGAACACCATATATTTT. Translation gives CASSVGERNTIYF.

In nucleotides, the CDR3 is TGTGCCAGCAGAAAGGGACAGGGAGCATATGGCTACACCTTC. As protein: CASRKGQGAYGYTF. This chain connects TRBV5-6 to TRBJ1-2, with 9 bases matching TRBD1. Germline assignment: CDR1 SGHDT and CDR2 YYEEEE. The CDR3 is 14 residues long. Trimming removed 5 bases from V and 5 bases from J; junction bases left unmatched: 7.

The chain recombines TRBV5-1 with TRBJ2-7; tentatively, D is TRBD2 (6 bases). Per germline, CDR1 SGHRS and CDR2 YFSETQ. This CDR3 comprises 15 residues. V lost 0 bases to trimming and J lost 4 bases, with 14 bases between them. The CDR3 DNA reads TGCGCCAGCAGCTTGGCCGGCGGAGGGTCATACGAGCAGTACTTC. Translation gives CASSLAGGGSYEQYF.

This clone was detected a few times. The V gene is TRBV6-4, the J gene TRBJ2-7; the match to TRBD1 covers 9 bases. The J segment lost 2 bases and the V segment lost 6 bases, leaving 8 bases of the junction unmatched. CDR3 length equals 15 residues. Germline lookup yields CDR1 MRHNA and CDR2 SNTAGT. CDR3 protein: CASRVRGTGPYEQYF. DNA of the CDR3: TGTGCCAGCAGAGTCCGCGGGACAGGGCCCTACGAGCAGTACTTC.

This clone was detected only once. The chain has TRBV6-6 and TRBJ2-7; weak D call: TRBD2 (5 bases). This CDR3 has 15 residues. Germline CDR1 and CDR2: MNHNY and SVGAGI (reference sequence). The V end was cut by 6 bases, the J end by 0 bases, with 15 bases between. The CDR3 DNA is TGTGCCAGCAGCCTCCTAGGAGGAGTCTCCTACGAGCAGTACTTC. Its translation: CASSLLGGVSYEQYF.

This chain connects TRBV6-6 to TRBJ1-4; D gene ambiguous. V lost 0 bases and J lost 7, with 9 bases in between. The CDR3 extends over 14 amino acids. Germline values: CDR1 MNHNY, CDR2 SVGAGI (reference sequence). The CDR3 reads CASSYSRVSEKLFF. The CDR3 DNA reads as TGTGCCAGCAGTTACTCCCGAGTGAGTGAAAAACTGTTTTTT.

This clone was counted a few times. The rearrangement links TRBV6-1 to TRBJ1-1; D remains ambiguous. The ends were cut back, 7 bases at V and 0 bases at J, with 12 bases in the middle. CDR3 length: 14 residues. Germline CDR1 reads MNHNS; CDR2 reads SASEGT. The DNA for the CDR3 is TGTGCCAGCAATGGGCCCGCCTTGAACACTGAAGCTTTCTTT. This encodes CASNGPALNTEAFF.

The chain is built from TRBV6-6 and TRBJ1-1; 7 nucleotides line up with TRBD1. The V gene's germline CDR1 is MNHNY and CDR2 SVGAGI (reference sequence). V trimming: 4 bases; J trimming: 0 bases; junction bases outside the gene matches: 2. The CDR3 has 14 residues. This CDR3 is CASSSGQMNTEAFF. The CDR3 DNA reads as TGTGCCAGCAGTTCGGGACAGATGAACACTGAAGCTTTCTTT.

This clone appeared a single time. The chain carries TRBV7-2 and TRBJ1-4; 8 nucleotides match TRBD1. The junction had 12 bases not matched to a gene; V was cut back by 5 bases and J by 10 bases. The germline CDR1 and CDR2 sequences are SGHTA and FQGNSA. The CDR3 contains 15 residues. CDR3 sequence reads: CASSQGQGGLRKLFF. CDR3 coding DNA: TGTGCCAGCAGCCAAGGACAGGGAGGTCTGCGAAAACTGTTTTTT.

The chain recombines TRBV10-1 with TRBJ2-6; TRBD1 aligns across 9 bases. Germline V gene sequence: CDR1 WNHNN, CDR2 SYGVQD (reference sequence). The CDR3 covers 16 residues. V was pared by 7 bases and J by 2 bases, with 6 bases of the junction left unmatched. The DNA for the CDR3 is TGCGCCAGCAACCCAGACAGGGGGGCTGGGGCCAACGTCCTGACTTTC. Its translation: CASNPDRGAGANVLTF.

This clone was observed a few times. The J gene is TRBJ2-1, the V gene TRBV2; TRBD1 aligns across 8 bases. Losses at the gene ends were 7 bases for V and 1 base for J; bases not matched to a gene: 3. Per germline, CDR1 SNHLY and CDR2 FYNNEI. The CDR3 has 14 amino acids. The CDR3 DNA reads TGTGCCAGCACCGGACAGGGTTCCTACAATGAGCAGTTCTTC. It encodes CASTGQGSYNEQFF.

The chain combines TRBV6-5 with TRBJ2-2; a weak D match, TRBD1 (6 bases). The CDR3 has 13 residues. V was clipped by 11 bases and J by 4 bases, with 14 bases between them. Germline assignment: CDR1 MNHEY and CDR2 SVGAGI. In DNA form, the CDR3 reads TGTGCCGGGAAGACAGGATCCACCGGGGAGCTGTTTTTT. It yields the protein CAGKTGSTGELFF.

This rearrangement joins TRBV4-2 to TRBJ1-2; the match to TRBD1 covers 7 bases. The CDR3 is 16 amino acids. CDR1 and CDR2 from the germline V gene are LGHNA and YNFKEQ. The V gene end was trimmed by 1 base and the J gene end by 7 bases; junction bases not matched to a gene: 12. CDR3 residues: CASSQGMDRHHSGYTF. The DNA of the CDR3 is TGTGCCAGCAGCCAAGGGATGGACAGGCATCACTCTGGCTACACCTTC.

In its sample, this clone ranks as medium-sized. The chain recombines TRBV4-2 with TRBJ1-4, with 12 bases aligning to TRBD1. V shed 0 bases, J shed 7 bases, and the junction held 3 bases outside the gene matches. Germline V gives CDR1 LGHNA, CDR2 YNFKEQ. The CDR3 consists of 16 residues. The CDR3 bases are TGTGCCAGCAGCCAAGATGGGACAGGGGGCGTTGAAAAACTGTTTTTT. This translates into CASSQDGTGGVEKLFF.

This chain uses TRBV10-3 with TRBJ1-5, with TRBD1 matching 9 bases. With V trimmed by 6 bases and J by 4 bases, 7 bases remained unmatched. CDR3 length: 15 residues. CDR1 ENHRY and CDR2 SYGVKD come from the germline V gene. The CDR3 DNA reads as TGTGCCATCAGGGACTCCGGGACAGGGAATCAGCCCCAGCATTTT. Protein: CAIRDSGTGNQPQHF.

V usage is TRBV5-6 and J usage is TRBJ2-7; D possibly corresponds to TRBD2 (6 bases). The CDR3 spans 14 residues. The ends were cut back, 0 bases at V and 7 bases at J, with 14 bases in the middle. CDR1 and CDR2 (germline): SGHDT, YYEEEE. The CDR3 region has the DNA TGTGCCAGCAGCTTGGGGGGACTTGGTAGGGAGCAGTACTTC. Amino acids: CASSLGGLGREQYF.

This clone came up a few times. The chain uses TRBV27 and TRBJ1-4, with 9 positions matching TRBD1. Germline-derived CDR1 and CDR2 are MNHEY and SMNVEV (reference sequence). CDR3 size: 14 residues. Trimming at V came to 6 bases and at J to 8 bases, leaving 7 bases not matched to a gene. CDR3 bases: TGTGCCAGCAGCCCACAGGGGGCGCGGGAAAAACTGTTTTTT. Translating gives CASSPQGAREKLFF.

Here the CDR3 reads CASRMRRQPQHF. The CDR3 region has the DNA TGTGCCAGCAGAATGAGGCGGCAGCCCCAGCATTTT. The chain recombines TRBV5-8 with TRBJ1-5; no definite D call. This CDR3 is 12 amino acids long. CDR1 is SGHTS and CDR2 is YDEGEE in the germline V gene. Trimming left V 5 bases short and J 7 bases short, with 10 bases between.

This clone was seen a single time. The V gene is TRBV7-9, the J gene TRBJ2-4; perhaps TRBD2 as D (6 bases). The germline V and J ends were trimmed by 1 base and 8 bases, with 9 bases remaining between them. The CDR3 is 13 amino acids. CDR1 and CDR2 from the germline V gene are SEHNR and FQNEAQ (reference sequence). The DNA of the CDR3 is TGTGCCAGCAGCTTAGTGGGGGAGGACATTCAGTACTTC. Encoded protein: CASSLVGEDIQYF. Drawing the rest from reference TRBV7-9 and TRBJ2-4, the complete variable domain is DTGVSQNPRHKITKRGQNVTFRCDPISEHNRLYWYRQTLGQGPEFLTYFQNEAQLEKSRLLSDRFSAERPKGSFSTLEIQRTEQGDSAMYLCASSLVGEDIQYFGAGTRLSVL.

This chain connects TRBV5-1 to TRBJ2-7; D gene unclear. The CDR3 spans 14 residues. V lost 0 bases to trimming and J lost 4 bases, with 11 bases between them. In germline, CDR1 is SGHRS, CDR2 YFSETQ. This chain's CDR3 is CASSLVGAPYEQYF. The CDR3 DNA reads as TGCGCCAGCAGCTTGGTTGGAGCCCCTTACGAGCAGTACTTC.

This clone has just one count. The CDR3 coding sequence is TGCGCCAGCAGTAAACAGGGTACCAATGGCTACACCTTC. Translated, it gives CASSKQGTNGYTF. The rearrangement uses TRBV10-2 and TRBJ1-2, with D tentatively TRBD1 (6 bases). Between the trimmed V and J ends, which lost 5 bases and 6 bases, there was a span of 13 bases. The length of the CDR3 is 13 residues. Germline CDR1 reads WSHSY; CDR2 reads SAAADI.

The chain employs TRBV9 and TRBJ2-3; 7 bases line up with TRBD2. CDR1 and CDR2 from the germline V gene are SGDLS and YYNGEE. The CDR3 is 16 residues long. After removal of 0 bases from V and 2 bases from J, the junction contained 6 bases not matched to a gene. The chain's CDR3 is CASSVEGAGLTDTQYF. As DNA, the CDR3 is TGTGCCAGCAGCGTAGAGGGAGCGGGGCTCACAGATACGCAGTATTTT.

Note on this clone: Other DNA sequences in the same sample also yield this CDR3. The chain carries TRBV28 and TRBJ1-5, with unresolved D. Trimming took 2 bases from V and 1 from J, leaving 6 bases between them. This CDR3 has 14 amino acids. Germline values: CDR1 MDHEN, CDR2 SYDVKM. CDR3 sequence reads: CASSLGGSNQPQHF. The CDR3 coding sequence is TGTGCCAGCAGTTTAGGAGGCAGCAATCAGCCCCAGCATTTT.

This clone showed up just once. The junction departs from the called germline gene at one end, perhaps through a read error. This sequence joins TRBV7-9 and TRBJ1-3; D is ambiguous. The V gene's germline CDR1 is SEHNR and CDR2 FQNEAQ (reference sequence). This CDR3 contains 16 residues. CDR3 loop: CSSSLLELSSGNTIYF. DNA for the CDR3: TGTTCCAGCAGCTTACTAGAATTGAGCTCTGGAAACACCATATATTTT.

The CDR3 DNA is TGTGCCAGCAGCTTGTTCCCGACAGGGGCCTATGGCTACACCTTC. Translating it yields CASSLFPTGAYGYTF. V and J are TRBV5-6 and TRBJ1-2; 8 bases align to TRBD1. Germline values: CDR1 SGHDT, CDR2 YYEEEE. This CDR3 region has 15 residues. V gave up 1 base and J gave up 4 bases; unmatched junction bases: 6. Variable domain in full (rest from reference TRBV5-6 and TRBJ1-2): DAGVTQSPTHLIKTRGQQVTLRCSPKSGHDTVSWYQQALGQGPQFIFQYYEEEERQRGNFPDRFSGHQFPNYSSELNVNALLLGDSALYLCASSLFPTGAYGYTFGSGTRLTVV.